This TCR beta chain was sequenced for a study of OX40 agonist ivuxolimab in advanced cancers. The protocol was immunoSEQ multiplex PCR, while the TCRdb copy is restricted to in-frame clones and leaves out a portion. The sample records 50,000 to 70,000 clones, roughly 89% being singletons. Trimming took 7 bases from V and 5 from J, leaving 24 bases between them. The CDR3 spans 17 residues. Germline V gene sequence: CDR1 MDHEN, CDR2 SYDVKM. The sample in question was CD4+ or CD8+ T cells sorted from blood, obtained in a trial of the OX40 agonist ivuxolimab. The chain recombines TRBV28 with TRBJ2-1; D may be TRBD2 (6 bases). The TCR sequence derives from an adult with an advanced solid tumor such as melanoma, head and neck, liver or kidney cancer. CDR3 in amino acids: CASTGQTLSGANNEQFF. The DNA of the CDR3 is TGTGCCAGCACCGGGCAGACCCTTAGCGGCGCCAACAATGAGCAGTTCTTC.